Here is one TCR beta chain with its context. What it recognizes is unknown. The data are from a study of T cells in localized non-small cell lung cancer. Repertoires were generated with immunoSEQ multiplex PCR, while TCRdb's copy carries only in-frame clones and drops some. The sample yields about 40,000 clones, approximately 86% seen once. V dropped 4 bases and J dropped 4; count of bases not matched to a gene: 14. The CDR3 has 17 residues. Germline V CDR1 and CDR2: SGHRS, YFSETQ. The study, taken as a whole, reports: Median approximately 61 top-100 tumor clones were shared with paired adjacent lung. Higher blood T cell density went with longer overall survival.

The chain carries TRBV5-1 and TRBJ2-1, with 7 bases identical to TRBD1. This clonotype was sampled from a man between 40 and 70 years old with stage I lung adenocarcinoma. The sample in question was peripheral blood, obtained before any cancer treatment. The CDR3 spells CASSHMTGPAAYNEQFF. The CDR3 bases are TGCGCCAGCAGCCATATGACAGGGCCGGCGGCTTACAATGAGCAGTTCTTC.